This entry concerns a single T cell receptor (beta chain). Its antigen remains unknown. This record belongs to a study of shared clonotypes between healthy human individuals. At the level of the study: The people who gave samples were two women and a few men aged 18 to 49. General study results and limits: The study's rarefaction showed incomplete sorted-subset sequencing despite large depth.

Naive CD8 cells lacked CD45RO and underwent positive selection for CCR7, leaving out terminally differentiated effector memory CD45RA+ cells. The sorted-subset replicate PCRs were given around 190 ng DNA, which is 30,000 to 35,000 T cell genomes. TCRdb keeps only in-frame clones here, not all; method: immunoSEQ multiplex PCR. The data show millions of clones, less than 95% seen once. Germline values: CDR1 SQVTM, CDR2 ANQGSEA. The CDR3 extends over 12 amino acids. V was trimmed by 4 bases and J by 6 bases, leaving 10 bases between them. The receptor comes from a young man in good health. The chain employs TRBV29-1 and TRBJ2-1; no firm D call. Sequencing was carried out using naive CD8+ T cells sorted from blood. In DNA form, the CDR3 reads TGCAGCGTTGCTGAGCCCCCCAATGAGCAGTTCTTC. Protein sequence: CSVAEPPNEQFF.